This TCR beta chain was recorded in a study of T-cell memory formation after mild COVID-19. This clonotype turned up a few times. Its specificity is unknown. Study-level results: Whereas later expanders leaned CD4+, clones contracting day 15 to 85 showed a balanced CD4/CD8 makeup.

TCRdb re-analysed the 5' RACE reads in MiXCR, keeping a single row per CDR3 protein. In the table there are about 60,000 distinct CDR3 sequences, approximately 12% of which are singletons. With 2 bases clipped from V and 4 bases from J, the junction kept 6 bases outside the gene matches. The CDR3 has 16 amino acids. Germline lookup yields CDR1 SGHAT and CDR2 FQNNGV. This sequence originates from a man aged 18 to 35 who had mild COVID-19 (a few samples of this study predate the infection). Cell type and time point are not known. Sequencing used PBMCs or a T cell subset sorted from them (not recorded which). The gene calls are TRBV11-2 and TRBJ2-3; 10 bases match TRBD2. CDR3 sequence (DNA): TGTGCCAGCAGCTTAAAGATAGCGGGGGGCGCAGATACGCAGTATTTT. It translates to CASSLKIAGGADTQYF. The entire variable domain, with the rest obtained from reference TRBV11-2 and TRBJ2-3, is as follows: EAGVAQSPRYKIIEKRQSVAFWCNPISGHATLYWYQQILGQGPKLLIQFQNNGVVDDSQLPKDRFSAERLKGVDSTLKIQPAKLEDSAVYLCASSLKIAGGADTQYFGPGTRLTVL.